This T cell receptor beta chain appears in the sequencing data of a study of T cell changes during pregnancy in multiple sclerosis. The V and J ends lost 2 bases and 4 bases, in that order; junction bases with no gene match: 4. The length of the CDR3 is 16 residues. Germline V gene lookup returns CDR1 MNHNY and CDR2 SVGAGI (reference sequence). The method was immunoSEQ multiplex PCR; TCRdb's version includes in-frame clones alone and lacks a portion of them. The sample has around 57,000 clones, approximately 91% seen once. The chain combines TRBV6-6 with TRBJ1-3; 11 bases line up with TRBD1. Sequences were derived from peripheral blood, sampled in the second trimester of pregnancy. This sequence was found in a female donor with multiple sclerosis, enrolled in a pregnancy study. The CDR3 loop is CASSYGTGGSGNTIYF. For the CDR3, the DNA is TGTGCCAGCAGTTACGGGACAGGGGGTTCAGGAAACACCATATATTTT.